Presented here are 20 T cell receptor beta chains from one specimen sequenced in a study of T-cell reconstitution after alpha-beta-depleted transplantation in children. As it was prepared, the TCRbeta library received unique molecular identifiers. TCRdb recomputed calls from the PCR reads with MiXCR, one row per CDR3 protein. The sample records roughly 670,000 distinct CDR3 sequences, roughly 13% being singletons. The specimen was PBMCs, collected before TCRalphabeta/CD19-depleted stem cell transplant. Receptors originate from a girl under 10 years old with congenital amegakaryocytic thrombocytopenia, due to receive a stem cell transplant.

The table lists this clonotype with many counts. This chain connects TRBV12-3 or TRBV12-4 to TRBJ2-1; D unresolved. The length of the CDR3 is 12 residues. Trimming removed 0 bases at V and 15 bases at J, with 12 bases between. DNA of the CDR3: TGTGCCAGCAGTTTAGCGCTCCTGGGCATGTTCTTC. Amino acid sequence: CASSLALLGMFF.

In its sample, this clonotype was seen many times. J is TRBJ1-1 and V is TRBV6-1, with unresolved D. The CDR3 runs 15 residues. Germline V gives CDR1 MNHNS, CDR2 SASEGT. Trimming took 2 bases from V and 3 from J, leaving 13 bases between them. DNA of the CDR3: TGTGCCAGCAGTGAATTTGGAGCTGTCGACACTGAAGCTTTCTTT. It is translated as CASSEFGAVDTEAFF.

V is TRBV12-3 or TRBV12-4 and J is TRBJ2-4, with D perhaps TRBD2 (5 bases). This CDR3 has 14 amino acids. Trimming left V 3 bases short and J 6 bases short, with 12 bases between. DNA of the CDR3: TGTGCCAGCAGTTTCCAGGTCGAGGGAAACATTCAGTACTTC. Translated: CASSFQVEGNIQYF.

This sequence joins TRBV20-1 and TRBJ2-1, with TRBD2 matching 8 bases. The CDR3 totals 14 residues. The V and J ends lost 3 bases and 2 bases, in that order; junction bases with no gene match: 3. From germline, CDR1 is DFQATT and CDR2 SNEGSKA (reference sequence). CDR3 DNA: TGCAGTGCTAGTAGCGGGACTACCTACAATGAGCAGTTCTTC. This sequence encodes CSASSGTTYNEQFF.

The CDR3 DNA sequence: TGTGCCAGCAGTCCCTGGACTAACCAAGAGACCCAGTACTTC. Translating gives CASSPWTNQETQYF. The chain couples TRBV12-3 or TRBV12-4 to TRBJ2-5; maybe TRBD2 (6 bases). The V end was cut by 5 bases, the J end by 0 bases, with 10 bases between. This CDR3 has 14 amino acids.

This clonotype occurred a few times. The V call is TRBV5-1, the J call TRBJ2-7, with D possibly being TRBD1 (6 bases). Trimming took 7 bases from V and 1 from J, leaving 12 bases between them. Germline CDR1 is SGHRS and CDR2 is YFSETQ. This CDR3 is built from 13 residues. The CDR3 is CASGNRDSYEQYF. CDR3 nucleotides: TGCGCCAGCGGAAACAGGGATTCCTACGAGCAGTACTTC. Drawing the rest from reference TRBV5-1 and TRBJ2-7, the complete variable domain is KAGVTQTPRYLIKTRGQQVTLSCSPISGHRSVSWYQQTPGQGLQFLFEYFSETQRNKGNFPGRFSGRQFSNSRSEMNVSTLELGDSALYLCASGNRDSYEQYFGPGTRLTVT.

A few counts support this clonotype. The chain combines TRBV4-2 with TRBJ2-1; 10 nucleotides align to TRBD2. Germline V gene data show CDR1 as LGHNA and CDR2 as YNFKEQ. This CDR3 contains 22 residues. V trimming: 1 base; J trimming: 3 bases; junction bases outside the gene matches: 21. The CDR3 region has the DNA TGTGCCAGCAGCCAAGCGAACCCCATGGGTAGCGGGAGGAGTAGGTTCTACAATGAGCAGTTCTTC. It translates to CASSQANPMGSGRSRFYNEQFF.

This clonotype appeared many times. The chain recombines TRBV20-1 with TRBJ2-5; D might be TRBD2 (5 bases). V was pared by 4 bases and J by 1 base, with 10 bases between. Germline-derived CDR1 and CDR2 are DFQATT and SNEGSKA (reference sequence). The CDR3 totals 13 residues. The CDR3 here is CSAKARVQETQYF. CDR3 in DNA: TGCAGTGCTAAGGCGAGGGTCCAAGAGACCCAGTACTTC.

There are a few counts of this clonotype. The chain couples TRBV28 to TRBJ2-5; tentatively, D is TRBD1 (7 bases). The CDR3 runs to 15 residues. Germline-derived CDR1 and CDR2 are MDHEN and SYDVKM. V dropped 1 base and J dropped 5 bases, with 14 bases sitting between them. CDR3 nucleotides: TGTGCCAGCAGTTTATCAGCAGGGGGGTGGGAGACCCAGTACTTC. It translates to CASSLSAGGWETQYF.

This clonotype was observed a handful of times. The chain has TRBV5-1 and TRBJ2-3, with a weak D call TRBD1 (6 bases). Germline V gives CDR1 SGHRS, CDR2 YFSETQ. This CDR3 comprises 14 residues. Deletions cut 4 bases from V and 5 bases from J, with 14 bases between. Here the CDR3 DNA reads TGCGCCAGCAGCCCTCTTCAGGGGAAAGATACGCAGTATTTT. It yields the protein CASSPLQGKDTQYF.

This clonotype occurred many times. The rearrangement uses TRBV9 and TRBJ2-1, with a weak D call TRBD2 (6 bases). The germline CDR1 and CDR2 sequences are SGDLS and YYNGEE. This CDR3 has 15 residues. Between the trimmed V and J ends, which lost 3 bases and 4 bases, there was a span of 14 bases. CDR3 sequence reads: CASSGSEGKYNEQFF. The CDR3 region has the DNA TGTGCCAGCAGCGGATCGGAGGGAAAATACAATGAGCAGTTCTTC.

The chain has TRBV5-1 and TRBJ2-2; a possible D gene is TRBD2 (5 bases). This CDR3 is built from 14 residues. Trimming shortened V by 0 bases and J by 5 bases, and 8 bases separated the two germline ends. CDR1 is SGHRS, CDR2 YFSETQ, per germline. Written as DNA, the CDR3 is TGCGCCAGCAGCTTGGCTAGCTCAACCGGGGAGCTGTTTTTT. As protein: CASSLASSTGELFF.

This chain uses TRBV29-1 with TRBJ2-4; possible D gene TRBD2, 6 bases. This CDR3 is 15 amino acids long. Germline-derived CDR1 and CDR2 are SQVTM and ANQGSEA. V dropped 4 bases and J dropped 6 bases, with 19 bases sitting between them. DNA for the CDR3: TGCAGCGTTGTGCGGGGAGCGCTTGGATTAAACATTCAGTACTTC. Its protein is CSVVRGALGLNIQYF.

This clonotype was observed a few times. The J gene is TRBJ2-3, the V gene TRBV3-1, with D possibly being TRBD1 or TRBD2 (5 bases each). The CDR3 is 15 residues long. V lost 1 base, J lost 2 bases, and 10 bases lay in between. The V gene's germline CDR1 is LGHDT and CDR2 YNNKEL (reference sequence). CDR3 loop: CASSQAGTDTDTQYF. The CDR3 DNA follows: TGTGCCAGCAGCCAAGCCGGGACGGACACAGATACGCAGTATTTT.

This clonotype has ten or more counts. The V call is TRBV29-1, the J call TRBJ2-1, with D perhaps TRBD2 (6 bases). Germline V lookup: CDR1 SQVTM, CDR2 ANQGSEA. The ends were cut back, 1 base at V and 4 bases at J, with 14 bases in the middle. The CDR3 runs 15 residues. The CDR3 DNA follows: TGCAGCGTTGAAGGAGGGTTAGCGGCTTACAATGAGCAGTTCTTC. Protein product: CSVEGGLAAYNEQFF.

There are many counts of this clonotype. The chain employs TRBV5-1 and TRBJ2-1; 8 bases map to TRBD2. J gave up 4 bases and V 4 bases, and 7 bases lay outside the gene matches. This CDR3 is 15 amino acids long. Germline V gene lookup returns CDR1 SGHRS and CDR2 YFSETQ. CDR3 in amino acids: CASSRRLAFYNEQFF. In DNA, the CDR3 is TGCGCCAGCAGCAGGCGACTAGCGTTTTACAATGAGCAGTTCTTC.

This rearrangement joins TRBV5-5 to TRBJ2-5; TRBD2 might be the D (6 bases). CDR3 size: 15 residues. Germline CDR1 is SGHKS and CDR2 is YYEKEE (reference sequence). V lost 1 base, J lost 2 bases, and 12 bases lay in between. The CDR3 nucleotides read TGTGCCAGCAGCTTGAGGAGGGGCTCGCAAGAGACCCAGTACTTC. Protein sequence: CASSLRRGSQETQYF.

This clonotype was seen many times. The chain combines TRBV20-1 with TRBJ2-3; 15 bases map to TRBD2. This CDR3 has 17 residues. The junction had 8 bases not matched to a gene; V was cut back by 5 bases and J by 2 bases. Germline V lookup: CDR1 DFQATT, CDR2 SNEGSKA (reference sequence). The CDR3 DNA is TGCAGTGCTGGACTAGCGGGAGGGATCAGGGACACAGATACGCAGTATTTT. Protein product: CSAGLAGGIRDTDTQYF.

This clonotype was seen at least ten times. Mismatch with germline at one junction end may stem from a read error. CDR3: CASSVAGTVQETQYF. The CDR3 coding sequence is TGTGCCAGCAGCGTAGCGGGGACAGTCCAAGAGACCCAGTACTTC. This chain connects TRBV7-2 to TRBJ2-5, with D tentatively TRBD2 (8 bases). CDR3 length: 15 residues. Germline CDR1 SGHTA, CDR2 FQGNSA.

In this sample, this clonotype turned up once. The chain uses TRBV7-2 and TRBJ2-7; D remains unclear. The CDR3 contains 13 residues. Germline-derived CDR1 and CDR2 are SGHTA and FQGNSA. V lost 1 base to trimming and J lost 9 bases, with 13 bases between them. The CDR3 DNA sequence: TGTGCCAGCAGCTTAGGTGAAGACCTCGGGCAGTACTTC. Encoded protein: CASSLGEDLGQYF.